This TCR beta chain is drawn from a study of cytomegalovirus exposure and HLA in healthy donors. Study-level points and caveats: Most TCR sequences were uncommon, yet certain public TCRs appeared in many donors. Reports indicate that TCR beta sequences accurately predicted the HLA-A and HLA-B alleles of most subjects. It was likely that a cluster of highly shared sequence variants was a sequencing artifact. Association of about 17,000 TCR beta sequences with HLA alleles was found at 0.05 false discovery rate in a later analysis.

The CDR3 loop spans 14 amino acids. Per the germline V gene, CDR1 is LNHNV and CDR2 is YYDKDF (reference sequence). V trimming: 2 bases; J trimming: 5 bases; junction bases outside the gene matches: 5. In the PCR, 60 Vbeta and 13 Jbeta primers were used. Repertoires were generated with immunoSEQ multiplex PCR, while TCRdb's copy carries only in-frame clones and drops some. The data hold some 130,000 clones, with approximately 81% observed a single time. Points on this clone: No antigen is known for it.

The sequencing input was PBMCs. The receptor was isolated from a man between 18 and 29 years old in good health and CMV-seronegative. The J gene is TRBJ2-7, the V gene TRBV15; 8 nucleotides align to TRBD1. In DNA, the CDR3 is TGTGCCACCAGCAGACGAGGACAGGGCCACGAGCAGTACTTC. Protein sequence: CATSRRGQGHEQYF.